This TCR beta chain was captured in a study of cytomegalovirus exposure and HLA in healthy donors. The PCR ran on 60 Vbeta and 13 Jbeta primers. Method: immunoSEQ multiplex PCR; TCRdb's copy keeps in-frame clones and lacks some. The table lists 100,000 to 150,000 clones, 81% of them singletons. The CDR3 is made up of 13 amino acids. Germline values: CDR1 MRHNA, CDR2 SNTAGT. V was shortened by 2 bases and J by 9 bases, with 8 bases between the two germline ends. The receptor was derived from a woman aged 40 to 50 in good health and CMV-seropositive. The sequencing input was PBMCs. The J gene is TRBJ1-6, the V gene TRBV6-4, with D perhaps matching TRBD1 (5 bases). CDR3 in DNA: TGTGCCAGCAGTGACAGGGGTAGTTCACCCCTCCACTTT. The encoded protein is CASSDRGSSPLHF.